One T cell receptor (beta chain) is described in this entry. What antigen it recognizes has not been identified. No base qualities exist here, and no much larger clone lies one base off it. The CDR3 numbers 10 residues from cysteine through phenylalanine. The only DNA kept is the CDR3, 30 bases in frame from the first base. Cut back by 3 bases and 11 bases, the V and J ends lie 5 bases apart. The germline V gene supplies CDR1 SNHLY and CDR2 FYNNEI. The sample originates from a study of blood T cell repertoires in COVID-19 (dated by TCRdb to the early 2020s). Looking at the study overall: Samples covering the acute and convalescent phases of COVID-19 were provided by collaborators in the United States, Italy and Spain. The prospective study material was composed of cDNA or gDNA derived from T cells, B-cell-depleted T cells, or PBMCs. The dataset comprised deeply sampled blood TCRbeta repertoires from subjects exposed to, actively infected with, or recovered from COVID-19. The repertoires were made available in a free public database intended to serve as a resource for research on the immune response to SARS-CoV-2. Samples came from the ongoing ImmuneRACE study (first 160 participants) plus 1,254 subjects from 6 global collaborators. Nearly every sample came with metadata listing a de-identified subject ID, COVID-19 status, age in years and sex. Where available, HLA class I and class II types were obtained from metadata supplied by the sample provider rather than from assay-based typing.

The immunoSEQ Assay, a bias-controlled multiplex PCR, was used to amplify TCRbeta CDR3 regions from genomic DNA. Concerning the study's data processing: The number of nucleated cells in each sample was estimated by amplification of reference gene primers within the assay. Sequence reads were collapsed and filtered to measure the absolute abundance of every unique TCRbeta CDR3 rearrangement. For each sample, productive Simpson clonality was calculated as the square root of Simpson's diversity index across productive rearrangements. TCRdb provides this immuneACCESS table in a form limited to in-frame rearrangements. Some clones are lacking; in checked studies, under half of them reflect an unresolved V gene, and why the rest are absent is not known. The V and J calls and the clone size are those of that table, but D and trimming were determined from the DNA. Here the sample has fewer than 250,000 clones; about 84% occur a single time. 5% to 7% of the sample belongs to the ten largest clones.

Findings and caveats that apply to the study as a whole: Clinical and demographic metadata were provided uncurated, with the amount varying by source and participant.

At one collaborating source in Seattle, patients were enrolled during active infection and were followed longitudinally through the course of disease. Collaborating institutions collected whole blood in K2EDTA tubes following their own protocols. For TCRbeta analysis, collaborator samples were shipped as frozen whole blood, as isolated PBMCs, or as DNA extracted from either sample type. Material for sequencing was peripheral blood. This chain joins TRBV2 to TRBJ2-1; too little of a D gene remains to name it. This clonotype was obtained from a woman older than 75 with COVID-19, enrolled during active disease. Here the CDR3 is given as CASSDFKQFF. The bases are TGTGCCAGCAGTGACTTTAAGCAGTTCTTC.